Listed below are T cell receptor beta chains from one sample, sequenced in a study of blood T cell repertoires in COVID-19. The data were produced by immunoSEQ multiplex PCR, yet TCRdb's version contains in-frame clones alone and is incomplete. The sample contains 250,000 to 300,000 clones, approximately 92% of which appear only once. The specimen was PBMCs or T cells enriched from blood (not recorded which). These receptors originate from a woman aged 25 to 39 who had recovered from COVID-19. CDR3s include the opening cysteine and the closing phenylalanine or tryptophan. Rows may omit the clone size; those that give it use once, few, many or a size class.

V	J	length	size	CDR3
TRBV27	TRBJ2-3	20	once	CASSFLDRGFARASTDTQYF
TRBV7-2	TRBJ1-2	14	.	CASSLDRGPYGYTF
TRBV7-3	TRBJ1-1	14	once	CASSLRASNTEAFF
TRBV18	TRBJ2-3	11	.	CASSPGDTQYF
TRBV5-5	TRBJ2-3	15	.	CASSRGLPSTDTQYF
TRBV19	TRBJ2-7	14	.	CASSILAGPYEQYF
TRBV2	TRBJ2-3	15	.	CASTRDSTLTDTQYF
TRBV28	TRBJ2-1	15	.	CASSSPGLAGDEQFF
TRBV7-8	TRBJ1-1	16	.	CASSWDRGSTNTEAFF
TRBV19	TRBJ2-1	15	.	CASSSSGTPYNEQFF
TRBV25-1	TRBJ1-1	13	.	CASRRNMNTEAFF
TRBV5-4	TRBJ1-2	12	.	CASSFAGVDYTF
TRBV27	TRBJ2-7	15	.	CASSLAPLARNEQYF
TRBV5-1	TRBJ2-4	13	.	CASSGWDSPIQYF
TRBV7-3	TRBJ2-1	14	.	CASATSGRASEQFF
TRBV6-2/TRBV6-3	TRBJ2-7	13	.	CASSYAASYEQYF
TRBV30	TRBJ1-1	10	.	CASMDREAFF
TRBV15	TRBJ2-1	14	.	CATSVSGAFNEQFF
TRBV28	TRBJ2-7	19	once	CASRRGLGTSGSDGYEQYF
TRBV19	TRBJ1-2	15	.	CASSYPGQGAGGYTF
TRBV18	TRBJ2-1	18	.	CASSPRLAGGGGNNEQFF
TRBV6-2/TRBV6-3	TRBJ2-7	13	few	CASSTSASYEQYF
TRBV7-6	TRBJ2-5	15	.	CASSLGTVLQETQYF
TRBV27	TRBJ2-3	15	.	CASSPLGQSADTQYF
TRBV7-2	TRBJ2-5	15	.	CASSWTSPKSETQYF
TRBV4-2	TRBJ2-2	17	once	CASSQGQGARNTGELFF
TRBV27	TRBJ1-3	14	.	CASRSGLSGNTIYF
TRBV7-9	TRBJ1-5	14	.	CASSLGGLNQPQHF
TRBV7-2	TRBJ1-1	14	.	CASSLKGEGTEAFF
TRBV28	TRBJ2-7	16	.	CASRSTGTGLSGEQYF
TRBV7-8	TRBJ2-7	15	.	CASSRTSGSTYEQYF
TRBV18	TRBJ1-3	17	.	CASSPPKISSSGNTIYF
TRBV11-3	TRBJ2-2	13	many	CASSLRGTGELFF
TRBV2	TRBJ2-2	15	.	CASRATGGNTGELFF
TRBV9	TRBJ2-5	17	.	CASSGSGTLSARETQYF
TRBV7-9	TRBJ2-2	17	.	CASSYWGGSRDTGELFF
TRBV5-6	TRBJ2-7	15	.	CASSPPGTGAYEQYF
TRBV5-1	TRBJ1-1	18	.	CASSFSLLPGQGGTEAFF
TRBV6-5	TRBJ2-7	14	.	CASSYLDRSYEQYF
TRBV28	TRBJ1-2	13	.	CASSSGTQYGYTF
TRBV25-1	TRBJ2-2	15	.	CASSEGDRDTGELFF
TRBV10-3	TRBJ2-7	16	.	CAISVRTGNYPYEQYF
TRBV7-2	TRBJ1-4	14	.	CASSPDRGWEKLFF
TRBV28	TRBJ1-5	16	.	CASRPSNDRFNQPQHF
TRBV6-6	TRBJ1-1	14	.	CASINARGITEAFF
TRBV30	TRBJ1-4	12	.	CAWGRTNEKLFF
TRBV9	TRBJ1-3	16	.	CASNAGGDSSGNTIYF
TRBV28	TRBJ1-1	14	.	CASSLGQDTTEAFF
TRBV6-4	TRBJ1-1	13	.	CASSAYLNTEAFF